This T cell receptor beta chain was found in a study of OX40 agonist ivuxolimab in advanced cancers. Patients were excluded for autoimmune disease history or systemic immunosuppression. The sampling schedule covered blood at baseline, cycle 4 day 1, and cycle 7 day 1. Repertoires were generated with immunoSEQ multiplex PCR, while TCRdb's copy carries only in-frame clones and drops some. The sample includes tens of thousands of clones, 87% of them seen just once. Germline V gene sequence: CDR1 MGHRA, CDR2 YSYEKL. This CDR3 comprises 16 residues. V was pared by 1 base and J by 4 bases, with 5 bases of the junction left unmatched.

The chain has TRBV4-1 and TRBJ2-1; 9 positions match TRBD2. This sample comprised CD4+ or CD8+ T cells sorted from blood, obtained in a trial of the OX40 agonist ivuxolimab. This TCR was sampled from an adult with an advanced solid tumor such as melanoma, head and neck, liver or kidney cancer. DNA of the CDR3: TGCGCCAGCAGCCAAGTGGGGACTAGCTCTTACAATGAGCAGTTCTTC. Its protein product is CASSQVGTSSYNEQFF.